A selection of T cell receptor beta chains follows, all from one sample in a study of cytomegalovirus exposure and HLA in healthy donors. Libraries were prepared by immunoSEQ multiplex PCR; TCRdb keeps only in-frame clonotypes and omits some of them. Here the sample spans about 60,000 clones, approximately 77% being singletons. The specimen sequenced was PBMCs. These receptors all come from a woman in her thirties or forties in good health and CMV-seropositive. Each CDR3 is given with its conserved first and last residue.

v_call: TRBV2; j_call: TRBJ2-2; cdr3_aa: CASSERGPGELFF
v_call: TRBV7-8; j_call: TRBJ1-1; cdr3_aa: CASSLVMSVNTEAFF
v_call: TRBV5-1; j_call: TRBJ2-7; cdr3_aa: CASRGVGGTYEQYF
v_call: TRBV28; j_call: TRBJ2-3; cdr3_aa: CASSLERGSTDTQYF
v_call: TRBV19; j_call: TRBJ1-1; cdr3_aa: CASSITGTEAFF
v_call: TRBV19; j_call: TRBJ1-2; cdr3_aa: CASMGAVTVYGYTF
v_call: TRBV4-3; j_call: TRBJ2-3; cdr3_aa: CASSQDPRTTGGDTQYF
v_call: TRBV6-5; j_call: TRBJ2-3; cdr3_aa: CASSPSSGDTQYF
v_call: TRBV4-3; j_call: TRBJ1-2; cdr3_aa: CASSHLGSHYGYTF
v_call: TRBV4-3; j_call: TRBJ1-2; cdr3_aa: CASSQSAGQRFLNYGYTF
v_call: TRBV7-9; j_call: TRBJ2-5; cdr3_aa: CASSLGRARETQYF
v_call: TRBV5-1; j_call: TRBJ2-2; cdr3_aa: CASSLKTGETGELFF
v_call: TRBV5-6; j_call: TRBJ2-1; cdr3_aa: CASSLDRFAWEFF
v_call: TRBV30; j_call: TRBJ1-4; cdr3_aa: CACNRQGRGNEKLFF
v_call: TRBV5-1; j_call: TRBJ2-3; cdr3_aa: CASTTGFSTDTQYF
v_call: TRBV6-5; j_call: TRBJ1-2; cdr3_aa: CASSQTANYGYTF
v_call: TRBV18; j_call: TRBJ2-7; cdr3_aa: CASSLRDRGNYEQYF
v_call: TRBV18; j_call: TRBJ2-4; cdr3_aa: CASSGQGTQSSQRDIQYF
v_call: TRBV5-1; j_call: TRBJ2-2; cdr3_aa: CASSPTSGAPGELFF
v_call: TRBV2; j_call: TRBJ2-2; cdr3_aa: CAFRDKLTGELFF
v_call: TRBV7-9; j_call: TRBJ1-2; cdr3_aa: CASSLAGDRVGYTF
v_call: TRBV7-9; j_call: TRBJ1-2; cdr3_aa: CASSTHEGDINYGYTF
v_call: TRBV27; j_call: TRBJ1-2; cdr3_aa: CASSSTGGGGYTF
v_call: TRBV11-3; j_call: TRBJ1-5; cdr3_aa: CASRHPPYRQGDNQPQHF
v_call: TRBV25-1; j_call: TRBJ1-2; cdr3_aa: CASSEEKGQLYGYTF
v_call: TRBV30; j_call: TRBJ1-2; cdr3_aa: CAWSVQGAGYTF
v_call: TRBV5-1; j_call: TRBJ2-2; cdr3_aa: CASSLGQATTGELFF
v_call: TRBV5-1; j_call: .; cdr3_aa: CASSPDRADYEQYF
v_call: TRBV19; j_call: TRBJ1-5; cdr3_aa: CASSIDWSPISAQHF
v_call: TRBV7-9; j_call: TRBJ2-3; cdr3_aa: CASSYTSGGWDTQYF
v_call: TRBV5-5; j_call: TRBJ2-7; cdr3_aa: CASSLQQTLSYEQYF
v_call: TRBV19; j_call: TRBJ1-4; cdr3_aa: CASSKRTPQEEKLFF
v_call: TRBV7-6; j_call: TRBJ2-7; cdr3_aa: CASSLGVSYEQYF
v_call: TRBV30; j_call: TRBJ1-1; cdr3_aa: CAWLAVNTEAFF
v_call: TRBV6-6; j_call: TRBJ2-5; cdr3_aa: CASRSWTQETQYF
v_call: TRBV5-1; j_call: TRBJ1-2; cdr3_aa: CASSLAVTVSGYTF
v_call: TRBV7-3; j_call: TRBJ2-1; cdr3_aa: CASSSTGGRANEQFF
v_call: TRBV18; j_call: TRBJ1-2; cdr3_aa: CASSESYGYTF
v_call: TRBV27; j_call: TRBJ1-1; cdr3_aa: CASSRWTGSLNTEAFF
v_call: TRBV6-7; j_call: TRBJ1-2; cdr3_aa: CASSSLGDYGYTF
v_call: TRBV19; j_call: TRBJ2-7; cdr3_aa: CASSATGGIYEQYF
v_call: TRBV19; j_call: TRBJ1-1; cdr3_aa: CASNRDRVKVGGTEAFF
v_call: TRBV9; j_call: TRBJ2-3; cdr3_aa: CASSPTISSDTQYF
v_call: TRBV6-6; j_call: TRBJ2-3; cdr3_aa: CATAAFTDTQYF
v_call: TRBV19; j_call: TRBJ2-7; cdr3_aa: CASSADRAPYEQYF
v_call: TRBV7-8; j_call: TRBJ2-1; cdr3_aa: CASSPTRQGRRNEQFF
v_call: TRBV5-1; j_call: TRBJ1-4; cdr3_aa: CASSLTGSATNEKLFF
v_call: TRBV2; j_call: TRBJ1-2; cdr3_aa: CASSEAHRGGYTF
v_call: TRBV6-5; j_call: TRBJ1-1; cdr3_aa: CASTGGEITEAFF
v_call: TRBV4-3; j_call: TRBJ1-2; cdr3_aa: CASSQDPGQGVDGYTF
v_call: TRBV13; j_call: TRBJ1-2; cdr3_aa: CASSSDTGGYTF
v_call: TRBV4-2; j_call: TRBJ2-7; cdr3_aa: CASSIGQGGEQYF
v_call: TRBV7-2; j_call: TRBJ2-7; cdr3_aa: CASSLAWGNLAVKPTF
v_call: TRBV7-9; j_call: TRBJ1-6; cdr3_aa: CASSYTGTGGYSGNSPLHF